The next 27 T cell receptor beta chains were all read from a single sample in a study of blood T cells in healthy people across ages. Alongside a J-beta primer mix, a sample-barcoded 5' primer served in a second PCR lasting about 7 to 12 cycles. TCRdb passed the 5' RACE reads through MiXCR, listing each CDR3 protein once. The table lists fewer than 900,000 distinct CDR3 sequences, roughly two fifths of them singletons. Source material: blood. These receptors were obtained from a woman aged 60-70 years in good health.

This clonotype was seen a few times. V gene TRBV28 combines with J gene TRBJ2-7, with a possible D match to TRBD2 (6 bases). Trimming stripped 6 bases from V and 3 bases from J, with 15 bases between. The CDR3 runs 14 residues. Germline V gene data show CDR1 as MDHEN and CDR2 as SYDVKM. The DNA of the CDR3 is TGTGCCAGCAGGGCCGCGGGGCTCGGCTACGAGCAGTACTTC. Translated, it gives CASRAAGLGYEQYF. The whole variable domain, remainder taken from reference TRBV28 and TRBJ2-7, is DVKVTQSSRYLVKRTGEKVFLECVQDMDHENMFWYRQDPGLGLRLIYFSYDVKMKEKGDIPEGYSVSREKKERFSLILESASTNQTSMYLCASRAAGLGYEQYFGPGTRLTVT.

The DNA for the CDR3 is TGCAGCGTCCTCGGTAGGGGACTAGCAACAGATACGCAGTATTTT. It codes for CSVLGRGLATDTQYF. V usage is TRBV29-1 and J usage is TRBJ2-3; 9 bases line up with TRBD2. The germline CDR1 and CDR2 sequences are SQVTM and ANQGSEA. The CDR3 contains 15 residues. The V and J ends lost 6 bases and 3 bases, in that order; junction bases with no gene match: 10.

The chain is built from TRBV3-1 and TRBJ2-2, with a possible D match to TRBD1 (6 bases). The CDR3 spans 14 residues. CDR1 LGHDT and CDR2 YNNKEL come from the germline V gene (reference sequence). Trimming cost V 2 bases and J 6 bases, with 10 bases left between them. The CDR3 coding sequence is TGTGCCAGCAGCCAAACGAAGGGGGCCGGGGAGCTGTTTTTT. It encodes CASSQTKGAGELFF.

The rearrangement links TRBV4-3 to TRBJ2-5; 9 bases agree with TRBD1. Germline values: CDR1 LGHNA, CDR2 YSLEER. After removal of 0 bases from V and 5 bases from J, the junction contained 13 bases not matched to a gene. The CDR3 extends over 18 amino acids. CDR3 sequence: CASSQDRFGQGSQETQYF. CDR3 nucleotides: TGCGCCAGCAGCCAAGACCGCTTTGGACAGGGGAGTCAGGAGACCCAGTACTTC.

V usage is TRBV20-1 and J usage is TRBJ2-7; no reliable D call. The CDR3 consists of 15 residues. The V gene lost 3 bases and the J gene lost 0 bases, with 15 bases spanning the gap. Looked up from germline, CDR1 is DFQATT and CDR2 is SNEGSKA (reference sequence). The CDR3 region is CSARGKVGYSYEQYF. The CDR3 DNA sequence: TGCAGTGCTAGGGGGAAGGTGGGATACTCCTACGAGCAGTACTTC.

J is TRBJ2-4 and V is TRBV5-1; the D call may be TRBD1 or TRBD2 (5 bases each). The CDR3 runs to 17 residues. V lost 0 bases, J lost 1 base, and 14 bases lay in between. The germline CDR1 and CDR2 sequences are SGHRS and YFSETQ. This chain's CDR3 is CASSLVPGAGAKNIQYF. CDR3 bases: TGCGCCAGCAGCTTGGTCCCCGGGGCCGGGGCCAAAAACATTCAGTACTTC.

The chain combines TRBV6-2 or TRBV6-3 with TRBJ2-5; 9 bases fit TRBD2. The J call could be wrong; TRBJ2-7 is a better fit for the DNA end. This CDR3 is 14 amino acids long. CDR1 MNHEY and CDR2 SVGEGT come from the germline V gene. This CDR3 is CASAGLARNYEQYF. The CDR3, as DNA: TGTGCCAGCGCCGGACTAGCGAGAAACTACGAGCAGTACTTC.

CDR3 sequence reads: CASSGAGREYNEQFF. For the CDR3, the DNA is TGCGCCAGCAGTGGAGCAGGGAGGGAGTACAATGAGCAGTTCTTC. The chain is built from TRBV10-2 and TRBJ2-1; TRBD2 matches at 7 bases. The ends lost 4 bases at V and 4 bases at J; junction bases unmatched: 7. The germline gives CDR1 WSHSY, CDR2 SAAADI. The CDR3 runs 15 residues.

The rearrangement links TRBV2 to TRBJ2-3; 9 bases line up with TRBD2. The CDR3 is 15 amino acids. V lost 7 bases, J lost 1 base, and 6 bases stayed unmatched. The germline CDR1 and CDR2 sequences are SNHLY and FYNNEI. The CDR3 coding sequence is TGTGCCAGCAATCGGCCTAGCGGGGGCACAGATACGCAGTATTTT. This codes for CASNRPSGGTDTQYF.

As to this clonotype: This could be a read error, since a much larger clone is one nucleotide away. The chain links TRBV2 to TRBJ2-5, with unresolved D. The germline V gene has CDR1 SNHLY and CDR2 FYNNEI. CDR3 length: 10 amino acids. V lost 8 bases and J 1 base, leaving 2 bases between the germline ends. The CDR3 coding sequence is TGTGCCAGCGCCCAAGAGACCCAGTACTTC. It specifies CASAQETQYF.

This clonotype was observed a handful of times. The chain uses TRBV7-2 and TRBJ2-7; TRBD2 matches 7 bases. TRBJ2-5 explains the end of the DNA better; the J call may be wrong. CDR1 is SGHTA and CDR2 is FQGNSA in the germline V gene. The CDR3 loop spans 14 amino acids. The CDR3 nucleotides read TGTGCCAGCAGCCGGCTCGAGACTAGCAGGACCCAGTACTTC. As protein: CASSRLETSRTQYF.

In this sample, this clonotype turned up a few times. V is TRBV4-3 and J is TRBJ2-7; D may be TRBD2 (5 bases). In germline, CDR1 is LGHNA, CDR2 YSLEER. V was pared by 3 bases and J by 3 bases, with 15 bases between. The CDR3 contains 15 residues. CDR3 loop: CASSQGEPGGYEQYF. In DNA, the CDR3 is TGCGCCAGCAGCCAGGGAGAACCAGGTGGCTACGAGCAGTACTTC.

This clonotype was recorded a few times. This chain connects TRBV2 to TRBJ1-2; TRBD1 is a possible D gene (5 bases). This CDR3 spans 14 amino acids. V was cut by 2 bases and J by 0 bases, with 7 bases left in between. Per the germline V gene, CDR1 is SNHLY and CDR2 is FYNNEI. The CDR3 loop reads CASSEYRTNYGYTF. As DNA, the CDR3 is TGTGCCAGCAGTGAATACAGGACTAACTATGGCTACACCTTC. The variable domain in full, with the rest retrieved from reference TRBV2 and TRBJ1-2, is EPEVTQTPSHQVTQMGQEVILRCVPISNHLYFYWYRQILGQKVEFLVSFYNNEISEKSEIFDDQFSVERPDGSNFTLKIRSTKLEDSAMYFCASSEYRTNYGYTFGSGTRLTVV.

The chain employs TRBV24-1 and TRBJ2-3; 7 bases match TRBD1. V was clipped by 6 bases and J by 0 bases; unmatched bases: 2. From germline, CDR1 is KGHDR and CDR2 SFDVKD. The CDR3 totals 14 residues. The CDR3 loop is CATSQGVSTDTQYF. In DNA form, the CDR3 reads TGTGCCACCAGTCAGGGGGTTAGCACAGATACGCAGTATTTT.

This chain joins TRBV27 and TRBJ1-1, with TRBD1 matching 8 bases. Germline lookup yields CDR1 MNHEY and CDR2 SMNVEV (reference sequence). This CDR3 has 14 amino acids. V dropped 8 bases and J dropped 1; count of bases not matched to a gene: 6. In nucleotides, the CDR3 is TGTGCCAGCCATTCGGACAGGGCGAACACTGAAGCTTTCTTT. Its translation: CASHSDRANTEAFF.

The chain uses TRBV5-1 and TRBJ2-1, with no clear D. The CDR3 contains 12 residues. Germline V lookup: CDR1 SGHRS, CDR2 YFSETQ. V shed 2 bases and J shed 10 bases, with 10 bases lying between them. For the CDR3, the DNA is TGCGCCAGCAGCTTTGGGGATTACGAGCAGTTCTTC. Translation gives CASSFGDYEQFF.

This sequence joins TRBV5-1 and TRBJ2-2; tentatively, D is TRBD1 (6 bases). This CDR3 comprises 16 residues. Between the trimmed V and J ends, which lost 1 base and 1 base, there was a span of 11 bases. The germline V gene has CDR1 SGHRS and CDR2 YFSETQ. CDR3: CASSLLPGENTGELFF. For the CDR3, the DNA is TGCGCCAGCAGCTTGCTCCCAGGGGAGAACACCGGGGAGCTGTTTTTT.

This clonotype has only a few counts. The CDR3 DNA sequence: TGTGCCAGCAGCCGGGGACTAGCGGGAGGCGGGGCGGAGCAGTTCTTC. Amino acids: CASSRGLAGGGAEQFF. The chain carries TRBV12-3 or TRBV12-4 and TRBJ2-1; 15 positions agree with TRBD2. V trimming: 6 bases; J trimming: 10 bases; junction bases outside the gene matches: 10. The length of the CDR3 is 16 residues.

The genes are TRBV6-5 and TRBJ2-1; 13 nucleotides align to TRBD2. Per germline, CDR1 MNHEY and CDR2 SVGAGI. Unmatched junction bases numbered 9, after V lost 6 bases and J lost 13 bases. The CDR3 totals 14 residues. The CDR3 coding sequence is TGTGCCAGCAGGGGACTAGCGGGGTCAGAGACCCAGTTCTTC. It translates to CASRGLAGSETQFF.

The V call is TRBV10-3, the J call TRBJ1-6; maybe TRBD1 (6 bases). The CDR3 contains 15 residues. Germline V gene lookup returns CDR1 ENHRY and CDR2 SYGVKD. V lost 0 bases and J 6 bases, leaving 9 bases between the germline ends. The CDR3 coding sequence is TGTGCCATCAGTGAGTCGGGGACAATTAATTCACCCCTCCACTTT. Translating it yields CAISESGTINSPLHF.

This clonotype was detected a few times. The V and J genes are TRBV29-1 and TRBJ2-1; 11 positions agree with TRBD1. Germline-derived CDR1 and CDR2 are SQVTM and ANQGSEA. The ends lost 3 bases at V and 3 bases at J; junction bases unmatched: 4. The CDR3 contains 15 residues. The CDR3 is CSVEPGTGGYNEQFF. In DNA form, the CDR3 reads TGCAGCGTTGAGCCCGGGACAGGGGGCTACAATGAGCAGTTCTTC.

The CDR3: CASSQGVYDGYTF. The CDR3 region has the DNA TGTGCCAGCAGTCAGGGGGTGTATGATGGCTACACCTTC. This chain connects TRBV6-6 to TRBJ1-2, with 7 nucleotides matching TRBD1. Germline CDR1 and CDR2: MNHNY and SVGAGI (reference sequence). The V and J ends lost 5 bases and 6 bases, in that order; junction bases with no gene match: 6. This CDR3 is built from 13 residues.

The sample holds many counts of this clonotype. This chain joins TRBV29-1 and TRBJ2-1; the match to TRBD1 covers 8 bases. The CDR3 extends over 12 amino acids. Trimming cost V 7 bases and J 7 bases; bases outside gene matches: 6. Germline V gives CDR1 SQVTM, CDR2 ANQGSEA. The CDR3 region has the DNA TGCAGCGCAAAAAGACAGGGGAATGAGCAGTTCTTC. Its protein product is CSAKRQGNEQFF.

The V gene is TRBV29-1, the J gene TRBJ2-2, with 10 bases aligning to TRBD1. Per the germline V gene, CDR1 is SQVTM and CDR2 is ANQGSEA. The CDR3 has 13 amino acids. J gave up 7 bases and V 7 bases, and 6 bases lay outside the gene matches. The CDR3 DNA reads TGCAGCGCATCCGGGACAGGGGACGGGGAGCTGTTTTTT. It codes for CSASGTGDGELFF.

On this clonotype itself: A much larger clone differs from this one at a single base, so this may be a read error. The chain couples TRBV4-2 to TRBJ2-2, with a weak D call TRBD1 (5 bases). The CDR3 spans 15 residues. The V and J ends lost 4 bases and 0 bases respectively, with 9 bases between them. CDR1 and CDR2 (germline): LGHNA, YNFKEQ. The CDR3 DNA reads TGTGCCAGCAGCCCCGCGACAGCGAACACCGGGGAGCTGTTTTTT. It yields the protein CASSPATANTGELFF.

V is TRBV4-3 and J is TRBJ1-6; 10 bases match TRBD1. Looked up from germline, CDR1 is LGHNA and CDR2 is YSLEER. The CDR3 has 16 residues. V lost 0 bases, J lost 8 bases, and 4 bases stayed unmatched. The CDR3 loop reads CASSQDEGTGDSPLHF. CDR3 nucleotide sequence: TGCGCCAGCAGCCAAGATGAGGGGACAGGGGATTCACCCCTCCACTTT.

The rearrangement joins TRBV29-1 to TRBJ2-3, with 7 bases lining up with TRBD2. CDR3 length: 15 residues. The V gene end was trimmed by 6 bases and the J gene end by 1 base; junction bases not matched to a gene: 10. Germline V CDR1 and CDR2: SQVTM, ANQGSEA. CDR3 sequence reads: CSVAVAGRGTDTQYF. The CDR3 DNA follows: TGCAGCGTGGCAGTAGCGGGTAGAGGCACAGATACGCAGTATTTT.